A single sample gave rise to the 17 T cell receptor beta chains below, sequenced in a study of CD8 T cells in ankylosing spondylitis. TCRdb reanalysed the 5' RACE reads using MiXCR and keeps one entry per CDR3 protein. The sample includes approximately 300,000 distinct CDR3 sequences, around 20% of them seen just once. Source material: blood, either unsorted or a sorted T cell fraction (not recorded which). These receptors originate from a male donor with ankylosing spondylitis or in good health (not recorded which).

V is TRBV9 and J is TRBJ1-2; 8 bases are shared with TRBD1. Losses at the gene ends were 2 bases for V and 0 bases for J; bases not matched to a gene: 6. CDR1 is SGDLS, CDR2 YYNGEE, per germline. The CDR3 spans 16 residues. CDR3 sequence: CASSVGQGDSNYGYTF. CDR3 nucleotide sequence: TGTGCCAGCAGCGTCGGACAGGGAGATTCTAACTATGGCTACACCTTC.

V gene TRBV25-1 combines with J gene TRBJ1-3; no clear D. The CDR3 extends over 12 amino acids. Trimming took off 5 bases at V and 4 bases at J, with 6 bases between the two ends. Per the germline V gene, CDR1 is MGHDK and CDR2 is SYGVNS. CDR3: CASSPTGNTIYF. CDR3 nucleotide sequence: TGTGCCAGCAGTCCAACAGGAAACACCATATATTTT.

This clonotype was seen only a few times. The rearrangement links TRBV3-1 to TRBJ2-1; 9 nucleotides line up with TRBD2. V lost 1 base to trimming and J lost 16 bases; unmatched junction nucleotides: 11. Per germline, CDR1 LGHDT and CDR2 YNNKEL (reference sequence). The CDR3 loop spans 14 amino acids. The CDR3 coding sequence is TGTGCCAGCAGCCAAGTGGGTAGCGGGGGCGAGCCCTTCTTC. It encodes CASSQVGSGGEPFF.

The CDR3 spells CSVEAPRMGTEAFF. In DNA form, the CDR3 reads TGCAGCGTTGAAGCTCCAAGAATGGGGACTGAAGCTTTCTTT. The chain combines TRBV29-1 with TRBJ1-1; D unresolved. CDR1 SQVTM and CDR2 ANQGSEA come from the germline V gene. This CDR3 spans 14 amino acids. The V and J ends lost 1 base and 5 bases respectively, with 14 bases between them.

V usage is TRBV5-1 and J usage is TRBJ2-5; D not certain. The CDR3 length is 14 residues. Germline CDR1 reads SGHRS; CDR2 reads YFSETQ. V was shortened by 6 bases and J by 1 base, with 13 bases between the two germline ends. Here the CDR3 DNA reads TGCGCCAGCACCCTAGGCAGTTTCCAAGAGACCCAGTACTTC. Translated, it gives CASTLGSFQETQYF.

This rearrangement joins TRBV11-2 to TRBJ1-1, with D possibly matching TRBD1 (6 bases). The germline gives CDR1 SGHAT, CDR2 FQNNGV. The CDR3 is 15 amino acids. The germline V and J ends were trimmed by 0 bases and 8 bases, with 16 bases remaining between them. This CDR3 is CASSLDLGGAGEAFF. CDR3 DNA sequence: TGTGCCAGCAGCTTAGATTTGGGGGGCGCGGGGGAAGCTTTCTTT. Full variable domain (rest looked up from reference TRBV11-2 and TRBJ1-1): EAGVAQSPRYKIIEKRQSVAFWCNPISGHATLYWYQQILGQGPKLLIQFQNNGVVDDSQLPKDRFSAERLKGVDSTLKIQPAKLEDSAVYLCASSLDLGGAGEAFFGQGTRLTVV.

The CDR3 is CAGKYSGANVLTF. The CDR3 nucleotides are TGTGCCGGAAAGTACTCTGGGGCCAACGTCCTGACTTTC. The V and J genes are TRBV11-2 and TRBJ2-6; unclear D gene. Germline CDR1 and CDR2: SGHAT and FQNNGV. Trimming left V 11 bases short and J 0 bases short, with 8 bases between. The CDR3 extends over 13 amino acids.

This chain uses TRBV24-1 with TRBJ2-1, with D uncertain. CDR3 length: 12 residues. With 4 bases removed from V and 6 bases from J, the gap between germline ends came to 6 bases. Germline-derived CDR1 and CDR2 are KGHDR and SFDVKD. The CDR3 loop reads CATSDPVNEQFF. CDR3 sequence (DNA): TGTGCCACCAGTGACCCTGTCAATGAGCAGTTCTTC.

This clonotype was detected a few times. The chain has TRBV12-3 or TRBV12-4 and TRBJ1-2; D may be TRBD1 (5 bases). Trimming shortened V by 5 bases and J by 4 bases, and 17 bases separated the two germline ends. This CDR3 has 15 amino acids. For the CDR3, the DNA is TGTGCCAGCAGTCGCCGGGACGCTGGGGCCTATGGCTACACCTTC. Protein: CASSRRDAGAYGYTF.

This clonotype was counted only a few times. The chain combines TRBV24-1 with TRBJ2-5; 9 positions agree with TRBD2. CDR3 size: 17 residues. In germline, CDR1 is KGHDR, CDR2 SFDVKD. With V trimmed by 7 bases and J by 0 bases, 11 bases remained unmatched. Here the CDR3 reads CATSSSSSGTYQETQYF. CDR3 nucleotides: TGTGCCACCAGCTCCTCTTCTAGCGGGACTTACCAAGAGACCCAGTACTTC.

V gene TRBV7-6 combines with J gene TRBJ1-3, with D maybe TRBD1 (5 bases). The CDR3 runs 16 residues. Germline values: CDR1 SGHVS, CDR2 FNYEAQ. Trimming took off 5 bases at V and 1 base at J, with 15 bases between the two ends. In nucleotides, the CDR3 is TGTGCCAGCAGCCTCGGGACGGCGAGTTCTGGAAACACCATATATTTT. It specifies CASSLGTASSGNTIYF.

This chain joins TRBV9 and TRBJ2-1, with TRBD1 identical over 8 bases. The CDR3 is made up of 13 amino acids. J lost 7 bases, V lost 2 bases, and 2 bases had no gene match. The germline V gene has CDR1 SGDLS and CDR2 YYNGEE. In DNA, the CDR3 is TGTGCCAGCAGCGTTGACAGGGGAAATGAGCAGTTCTTC. Encoded protein: CASSVDRGNEQFF. Full variable domain (outside the CDR3, taken from reference TRBV9 and TRBJ2-1): DSGVTQTPKHLITATGQRVTLRCSPRSGDLSVYWYQQSLDQGLQFLIQYYNGEERAKGNILERFSAQQFPDLHSELNLSSLELGDSALYFCASSVDRGNEQFFGPGTRLTVL.

The chain uses TRBV25-1 and TRBJ2-2, with D perhaps TRBD2 (7 bases). The germline gives CDR1 MGHDK, CDR2 SYGVNS. Trimming cost V 4 bases and J 4 bases, with 13 bases left between them. This CDR3 has 15 residues. CDR3 residues: CASSGGGAGTGELFF. For the CDR3, the DNA is TGTGCCAGCAGTGGAGGGGGGGCCGGCACCGGGGAGCTGTTTTTT.

The chain is built from TRBV5-4 and TRBJ2-7, with D maybe TRBD1 (6 bases). Germline CDR1 is SGHNT and CDR2 is YYREEE (reference sequence). V was trimmed by 0 bases and J by 6 bases, leaving 10 bases between them. CDR3 length: 13 amino acids. This chain's CDR3 is CASSLDRESEQYV. CDR3 nucleotide sequence: TGTGCCAGCAGCTTGGACAGGGAAAGCGAGCAGTACGTC.

This clonotype has ten or more counts. V and J are TRBV7-3 and TRBJ2-1, with TRBD2 as a possible D gene (7 bases). This CDR3 spans 16 amino acids. Deletions cut 4 bases from V and 0 bases from J, with 13 bases between. Per the germline V gene, CDR1 is SGHTA and CDR2 is FQGTGA. CDR3 bases: TGTGCCAGCAGCTCCAGGGCGGGGGCCTCCTACAATGAGCAGTTCTTC. Its translation: CASSSRAGASYNEQFF.

The genes are TRBV5-1 and TRBJ2-3; TRBD1 agrees at 7 bases. CDR1 and CDR2 (germline): SGHRS, YFSETQ. This CDR3 contains 14 residues. J was trimmed by 2 bases and V by 4 bases; bases with no gene match: 4. This CDR3 reads CASSQGQVTDTQYF. In nucleotides, the CDR3 is TGCGCCAGCAGCCAAGGACAGGTCACAGATACGCAGTATTTT.

The CDR3 protein is CASQPGGRLAYNEQFF. CDR3 in DNA: TGTGCCAGCCAACCGGGGGGGCGTCTCGCCTACAATGAGCAGTTCTTC. V and J are TRBV5-6 and TRBJ2-1; 8 nucleotides align to TRBD2. This CDR3 region has 16 residues. Germline V gene sequence: CDR1 SGHDT, CDR2 YYEEEE. Trimming removed 7 bases from V and 2 bases from J; junction bases left unmatched: 11.